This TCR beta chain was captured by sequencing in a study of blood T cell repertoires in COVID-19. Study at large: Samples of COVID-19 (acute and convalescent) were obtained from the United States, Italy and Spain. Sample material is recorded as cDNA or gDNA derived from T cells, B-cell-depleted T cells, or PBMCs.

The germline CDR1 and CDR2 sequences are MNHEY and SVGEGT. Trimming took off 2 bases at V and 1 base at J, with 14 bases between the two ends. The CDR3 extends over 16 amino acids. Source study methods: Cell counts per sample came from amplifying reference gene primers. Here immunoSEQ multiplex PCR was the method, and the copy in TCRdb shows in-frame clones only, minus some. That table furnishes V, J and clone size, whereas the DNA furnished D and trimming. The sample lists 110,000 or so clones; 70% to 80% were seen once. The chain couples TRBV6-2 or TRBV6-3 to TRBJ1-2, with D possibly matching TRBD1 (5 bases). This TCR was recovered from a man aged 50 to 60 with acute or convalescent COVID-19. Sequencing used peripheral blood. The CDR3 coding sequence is TGTGCCAGCAGTTACCCCCCCCAGGGCATTAACTATGGCTACACCTTC. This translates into CASSYPPQGINYGYTF.